The 4 T cell receptor beta chains below all came from one sample that was sequenced in a study of shared T cell receptors in the human thymus. Only in-frame clones appear in the TCRdb table, and some are missing; sequencing was by immunoSEQ multiplex PCR. The sample shows under 850,000 clones, approximately 88% of them seen only once. The data were also submitted as part of a second study, on human thymus T cells.

Sequencing was performed on thymocytes. These receptors were collected from a boy under two years old with a congenital heart defect.

This sequence joins TRBV7-2 and TRBJ2-7; TRBD2 aligns across 16 bases. Trimming removed 4 bases from V and 5 bases from J; junction bases left unmatched: 14. Germline V gene lookup returns CDR1 SGHTA and CDR2 FQGNSA. This CDR3 contains 19 residues. This CDR3 reads CASSSRGTSGRGLVNEQYF. The CDR3 DNA follows: TGTGCCAGCAGCTCGAGGGGGACTAGCGGGAGGGGGTTAGTGAACGAGCAGTACTTC.

The chain is built from TRBV5-6 and TRBJ2-3, with TRBD2 as a possible D gene (5 bases). Trimming took off 4 bases at V and 6 bases at J, with 15 bases between the two ends. CDR3 length: 14 amino acids. Germline V gives CDR1 SGHDT, CDR2 YYEEEE. Written as DNA, the CDR3 is TGTGCCAGCAGCACCTCGGGGAGTTGGGATACGCAGTATTTT. Protein sequence: CASSTSGSWDTQYF.

The rearrangement links TRBV6-4 to TRBJ2-3; D is possibly TRBD2 (6 bases). With 3 bases removed from V and 14 bases from J, the gap between germline ends came to 18 bases. In germline, CDR1 is MRHNA, CDR2 SNTAGT. This CDR3 contains 13 residues. CDR3: CASSEGGRDLPYF. As DNA, the CDR3 is TGTGCCAGCAGTGAAGGTGGGCGGGACCTTCCGTATTTT.

V usage is TRBV5-6 and J usage is TRBJ2-3; 11 bases are shared with TRBD2. The CDR3 loop spans 16 amino acids. J was trimmed by 3 bases and V by 4 bases; bases with no gene match: 7. Germline lookup yields CDR1 SGHDT and CDR2 YYEEEE. The CDR3 loop reads CASSPGGTSGTDTQYF. The CDR3 nucleotides are TGTGCCAGCAGCCCCGGAGGGACTAGCGGTACAGATACGCAGTATTTT.